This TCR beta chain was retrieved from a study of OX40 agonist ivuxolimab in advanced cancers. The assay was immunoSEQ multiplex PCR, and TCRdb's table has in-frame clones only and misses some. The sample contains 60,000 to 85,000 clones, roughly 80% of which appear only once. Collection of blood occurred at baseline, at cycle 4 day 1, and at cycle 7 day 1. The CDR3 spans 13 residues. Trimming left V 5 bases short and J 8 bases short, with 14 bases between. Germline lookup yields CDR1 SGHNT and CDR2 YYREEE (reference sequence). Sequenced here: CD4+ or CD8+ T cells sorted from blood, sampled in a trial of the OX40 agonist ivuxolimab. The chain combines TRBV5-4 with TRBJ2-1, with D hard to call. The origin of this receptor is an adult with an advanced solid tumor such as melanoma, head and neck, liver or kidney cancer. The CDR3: CASSFRYNDEQFF. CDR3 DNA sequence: TGTGCCAGCAGTTTCAGATATAACGATGAGCAGTTCTTC.